This is a list of T cell receptor beta chains from one sample in a study of blood T cell repertoires in COVID-19. The repertoire was sequenced with immunoSEQ multiplex PCR; TCRdb's copy has only in-frame clones and lacks some. The sample lists 65,000 to 70,000 clones, around 82% seen once, with 15% to 20% in the top ten. Source material: peripheral blood. The receptors come from an elderly man with active COVID-19. Both conserved end residues are part of each CDR3. The D gene is left open where the match is weak.

TRBV5-6,TRBJ1-1,TRBD1,CASSFFPDRGDTEAFF
TRBV27,TRBJ2-5,TRBD2,CASVGLAGETQYF
TRBV30,TRBJ2-5,TRBD1,CAWSARQGVTQETQYF
TRBV28,TRBJ1-3,.,CASSFNRGAGNTIYF
TRBV5-1,TRBJ2-7,TRBD1,CASSLEQGPTYEQYF
TRBV4-3,TRBJ2-5,.,CASSRIVGGGGNQETQYF
TRBV3-1/TRBV3-2,TRBJ1-2,.,CASSQDSLRGGYTF
TRBV7-3,TRBJ2-1,TRBD2,CASSQIAGGYNEQFF
TRBV19,TRBJ2-3,.,CASMRGDTQYF
TRBV5-1,TRBJ2-1,TRBD2,CASSRSGTSGSNEQFF
TRBV9,TRBJ1-6,TRBD1,CASSPTGKGTGGYSPLHF
TRBV11-3,TRBJ1-1,.,CASSKGGSTEAFF
TRBV6-5,TRBJ1-2,TRBD1,CASSYGSGQGRAGYTF
TRBV27,TRBJ2-3,TRBD2,CASSTLRTSTDTDTQYF
TRBV6-2/TRBV6-3,TRBJ1-2,.,CASSYHPGDSYTF
TRBV7-2,TRBJ1-1,.,CASSLQAKNTEAFF
TRBV18,TRBJ2-2,.,CASPPLGKNTGELFF
TRBV27,TRBJ1-2,TRBD1,CASSQRQGAYGYTF
TRBV18,TRBJ2-3,.,CASSPSLTDTQYF
TRBV7-3,TRBJ1-1,.,CASSQDSRAHPPNAEAFF
TRBV5-1,TRBJ2-1,.,CASTRRADNEQFF
TRBV19,TRBJ2-3,.,CASSIAGEDTQYF
TRBV27,TRBJ2-1,TRBD1,CASSKGTGAYNEQFF
TRBV27,TRBJ2-1,TRBD2,CASSLSRTSGSYEQFF
TRBV7-2,TRBJ2-3,.,CASRTGTGTRTDTQYF
TRBV28,TRBJ1-5,.,CASSILGGGQPQHF
TRBV3-1/TRBV3-2,TRBJ1-2,.,CASSPLGQFGYTF
TRBV2,TRBJ2-2,TRBD2,CASRRLGTTLAGELFF
TRBV2,TRBJ1-6,TRBD1,CASSVRTGALNSPLHF
TRBV5-1,TRBJ1-6,TRBD1,CASWDPGQGYGSPLHF
TRBV15,TRBJ2-7,TRBD1,CATSSQGDYEQYF
TRBV7-9,TRBJ1-1,TRBD1,CASSARQGLNTEAFF
TRBV6-5,TRBJ1-1,.,CASSYSWQGNTEAFF
TRBV19,TRBJ2-5,.,CASSPGHRETQYF
TRBV6-2/TRBV6-3,TRBJ2-7,.,CASIPRAWGASYEQYF
TRBV5-5,TRBJ1-2,TRBD1,CASSSGTGGGYTF